Below are 30 T cell receptor beta chains sequenced from a single sample in a study of T cell changes during pregnancy in multiple sclerosis. The data were produced by immunoSEQ multiplex PCR, yet TCRdb's version contains in-frame clones alone and is incomplete. The data show 40,000 to 60,000 clones, 90% to 95% seen once. Here the sequenced sample was CD8+ T cells from peripheral blood mononuclear cells, taken before pregnancy. Receptor source: a female donor with multiple sclerosis, enrolled in a pregnancy study.

The rearrangement links TRBV6-4 to TRBJ1-1; possible D gene TRBD1, 5 bases. CDR3 size: 16 residues. Germline V gene data show CDR1 as MRHNA and CDR2 as SNTAGT. Between the trimmed V and J ends, which lost 2 bases and 1 base, there was a span of 14 bases. The chain's CDR3 is CASSDSAGQGNTEAFF. The DNA of the CDR3 is TGTGCCAGCAGTGACAGCGCGGGGCAGGGGAACACTGAAGCTTTCTTT.

The chain recombines TRBV5-8 with TRBJ2-5; 9 bases align to TRBD1. Looked up from germline, CDR1 is SGHTS and CDR2 is YDEGEE. Trimming took 4 bases from V and 1 from J; bases not matched to a gene: 8. The CDR3 sequence is 16 residues long. The CDR3 nucleotides read TGTGCCAGCAGCGCGGGCGGGACAGGGTTCCAAGAGACCCAGTACTTC. It encodes CASSAGGTGFQETQYF.

The genes are TRBV25-1 and TRBJ1-2; D is unresolved. Trimming shortened V by 4 bases and J by 2 bases, and 14 bases separated the two germline ends. Germline lookup yields CDR1 MGHDK and CDR2 SYGVNS. The CDR3 is made up of 15 amino acids. CDR3 in DNA: TGTGCCAGCAGTGCCCCATCGACTGTGAACTATGGCTACACCTTC. It codes for CASSAPSTVNYGYTF.

The rearrangement uses TRBV7-9 and TRBJ2-3; 14 bases align to TRBD2. The CDR3 runs to 16 residues. Germline CDR1 SEHNR, CDR2 FQNEAQ (reference sequence). The V gene end was trimmed by 4 bases and the J gene end by 3 bases; junction bases not matched to a gene: 3. CDR3 bases: TGTGCCAGCAGCTCGAGGACTAGCGGGAGGACAGATACGCAGTATTTT. Translated: CASSSRTSGRTDTQYF.

This sequence joins TRBV9 and TRBJ2-1; TRBD2 aligns across 7 bases. CDR1 SGDLS and CDR2 YYNGEE come from the germline V gene. The CDR3 is 13 amino acids. The V segment lost 4 bases and the J segment 8 bases; nucleotides outside the gene matches: 6. CDR3 nucleotides: TGTGCCAGCAGCATCACTAGCGCGGATGAGCAGTTCTTC. This gives the protein CASSITSADEQFF. The entire variable domain, with the rest obtained from reference TRBV9 and TRBJ2-1, is as follows: DSGVTQTPKHLITATGQRVTLRCSPRSGDLSVYWYQQSLDQGLQFLIQYYNGEERAKGNILERFSAQQFPDLHSELNLSSLELGDSALYFCASSITSADEQFFGPGTRLTVL.

V and J are TRBV19 and TRBJ2-3; TRBD1 aligns across 10 bases. Germline V gives CDR1 LNHDA, CDR2 SQIVND (reference sequence). This CDR3 region has 15 residues. With 5 bases clipped from V and 4 bases from J, the junction kept 6 bases outside the gene matches. CDR3 residues: CASSHGTGVPDTQYF. The CDR3 region has the DNA TGTGCCAGTAGTCACGGGACAGGGGTTCCAGATACGCAGTATTTT.

The genes are TRBV7-3 and TRBJ1-1; no definite D call. Trimming cost V 5 bases and J 6 bases, with 16 bases left between them. In germline, CDR1 is SGHTA, CDR2 FQGTGA. The CDR3 has 14 amino acids. CDR3 residues: CASSQMPGSPEAFF. The CDR3 bases are TGTGCCAGCAGCCAAATGCCGGGAAGTCCTGAAGCTTTCTTT.

This chain joins TRBV25-1 and TRBJ2-1, with no clear D. V lost 0 bases, J lost 3 bases, and 12 bases lay in between. This CDR3 comprises 16 residues. CDR1 is MGHDK and CDR2 is SYGVNS in the germline V gene. CDR3 sequence: CASSEYSQAVYNEQFF. CDR3 sequence (DNA): TGTGCCAGCAGTGAATATTCGCAGGCCGTCTACAATGAGCAGTTCTTC.

Concerning this clone: The junction and the germline gene differ at one end; a read error may be behind it. V gene TRBV2 combines with J gene TRBJ2-1, with 11 bases lining up with TRBD2. In germline, CDR1 is SNHLY, CDR2 FYNNEI. The CDR3 extends over 14 amino acids. Here the CDR3 reads CAGRLAGLYNEQFF. Here the CDR3 DNA reads TGTGCCGGCAGACTAGCGGGACTCTACAATGAGCAGTTCTTC.

The chain couples TRBV30 to TRBJ1-5, with 8 bases aligning to TRBD1. In germline, CDR1 is GTSNPN, CDR2 SVGIG (reference sequence). The CDR3 loop spans 16 amino acids. V lost 1 base and J lost 0; bases outside the gene matches: 5. For the CDR3, the DNA is TGTGCCTGGAGTGCCGGGACAGGCGTTAGCAATCAGCCCCAGCATTTT. Translation gives CAWSAGTGVSNQPQHF.

The chain is built from TRBV7-9 and TRBJ2-7; 8 bases agree with TRBD2. The CDR3 covers 16 residues. After removal of 2 bases from V and 3 bases from J, the junction contained 9 bases not matched to a gene. The germline gives CDR1 SEHNR, CDR2 FQNEAQ (reference sequence). The CDR3 here is CASSLNLGTRGYEQYF. DNA of the CDR3: TGTGCCAGCAGCTTAAATCTCGGGACTAGGGGCTACGAGCAGTACTTC.

This clone is labeled as medium-sized. This chain links TRBV27 with TRBJ2-7, with 9 bases aligning to TRBD2. Germline assignment: CDR1 MNHEY and CDR2 SMNVEV (reference sequence). The CDR3 has 17 residues. The junction had 10 bases not matched to a gene; V was cut back by 2 bases and J by 2 bases. The chain's CDR3 is CASSLPLYSGSPYEQYF. As DNA, the CDR3 is TGTGCCAGCAGTTTACCGCTCTATAGCGGGAGCCCCTACGAGCAGTACTTC.

This chain connects TRBV5-1 to TRBJ1-2, with 7 bases aligning to TRBD1. V shed 5 bases, J shed 8 bases, and the junction held 18 bases outside the gene matches. CDR1 SGHRS and CDR2 YFSETQ come from the germline V gene. CDR3 size: 16 residues. The CDR3 loop reads CASSLLPSRGKEGYTF. CDR3 in DNA: TGCGCCAGCAGTTTGCTTCCCTCCAGGGGGAAAGAAGGCTACACCTTC. The complete variable domain, with remaining parts taken from reference TRBV5-1 and TRBJ1-2, reads KAGVTQTPRYLIKTRGQQVTLSCSPISGHRSVSWYQQTPGQGLQFLFEYFSETQRNKGNFPGRFSGRQFSNSRSEMNVSTLELGDSALYLCASSLLPSRGKEGYTFGSGTRLTVV.

V and J are TRBV30 and TRBJ1-1; the match to TRBD1 covers 12 bases. V trimming: 0 bases; J trimming: 4 bases; junction bases outside the gene matches: 15. Germline V gene lookup returns CDR1 GTSNPN and CDR2 SVGIG (reference sequence). The CDR3 runs to 19 residues. CDR3 in DNA: TGTGCCTGGAGTGTAGCTCCTTGGGGACAGGGGGCGCTTGCCACTGAAGCTTTCTTT. Its translation: CAWSVAPWGQGALATEAFF.

The chain couples TRBV5-1 to TRBJ1-1; tentatively, D is TRBD1 (5 bases). Trimming pared 0 bases from V and 7 bases from J, leaving 7 bases between. The CDR3 consists of 12 residues. CDR1 and CDR2 from the germline V gene are SGHRS and YFSETQ. The chain's CDR3 is CASSLVGGEAFF. The CDR3 DNA reads as TGCGCCAGCAGCTTGGTGGGGGGTGAAGCTTTCTTT. Full variable domain (rest looked up from reference TRBV5-1 and TRBJ1-1): KAGVTQTPRYLIKTRGQQVTLSCSPISGHRSVSWYQQTPGQGLQFLFEYFSETQRNKGNFPGRFSGRQFSNSRSEMNVSTLELGDSALYLCASSLVGGEAFFGQGTRLTVV.

V and J are TRBV6-4 and TRBJ2-7; no clear D gene. Germline values: CDR1 MRHNA, CDR2 SNTAGT. This CDR3 is 12 amino acids long. Between the trimmed V and J ends, which lost 6 bases and 5 bases, there was a span of 11 bases. CDR3 DNA sequence: TGTGCCAGCAGATTCCTCCCCCACGAGCAGTACTTC. Translating gives CASRFLPHEQYF.

The J gene is TRBJ2-7, the V gene TRBV7-2, with 7 bases matching TRBD2. The CDR3 contains 14 residues. Germline-derived CDR1 and CDR2 are SGHTA and FQGNSA. Unmatched junction bases numbered 5, after V lost 1 base and J lost 5 bases. CDR3 region: CASSLGLAEDEQYF. The CDR3 nucleotides are TGTGCCAGCAGCTTAGGGCTAGCGGAGGACGAGCAGTACTTC.

V is TRBV7-7 and J is TRBJ2-5; 9 bases are shared with TRBD2. The germline V gene encodes CDR1 SSHAT and CDR2 FNYEAQ (reference sequence). The length of the CDR3 is 14 residues. J was trimmed by 3 bases and V by 4 bases; bases with no gene match: 3. The CDR3: CASSSLAGEETQYF. CDR3 DNA: TGTGCCAGCAGCTCGTTAGCGGGAGAAGAGACCCAGTACTTC. The complete variable domain, with remaining parts taken from reference TRBV7-7 and TRBJ2-5, reads GAGVSQSPRYKVTKRGQDVTLRCDPISSHATLYWYQQALGQGPEFLTYFNYEAQPDKSGLPSDRFSAERPEGSISTLTIQRTEQRDSAMYRCASSSLAGEETQYFGPGTRLLVL.

V is TRBV5-5 and J is TRBJ2-1; TRBD2 agrees at 9 bases. V dropped 2 bases and J dropped 2; count of bases not matched to a gene: 5. This CDR3 is built from 16 residues. Germline assignment: CDR1 SGHKS and CDR2 YYEKEE (reference sequence). The CDR3 reads CASSFSLAGTYNEQFF. In nucleotides, the CDR3 is TGTGCCAGCAGCTTTTCCCTAGCGGGAACCTACAATGAGCAGTTCTTC. The full variable domain, completed using reference TRBV5-5 and TRBJ2-1, is DAGVTQSPTHLIKTRGQQVTLRCSPISGHKSVSWYQQVLGQGPQFIFQYYEKEERGRGNFPDRFSARQFPNYSSELNVNALLLGDSALYLCASSFSLAGTYNEQFFGPGTRLTVL.

V gene TRBV28 combines with J gene TRBJ2-3; weak D call: TRBD1 (5 bases). Trimming took 2 bases from V and 1 from J, leaving 7 bases between them. From germline, CDR1 is MDHEN and CDR2 SYDVKM. The CDR3 covers 14 residues. The CDR3 DNA reads as TGTGCCAGCAGTTTAACAGGTGGCACAGATACGCAGTATTTT. The encoded protein is CASSLTGGTDTQYF.

V gene TRBV27 combines with J gene TRBJ2-7; D gene ambiguous. Trimming took off 3 bases at V and 2 bases at J, with 8 bases between the two ends. Germline V gives CDR1 MNHEY, CDR2 SMNVEV (reference sequence). The CDR3 length is 13 residues. CDR3 protein: CASSLGVAYEQYF. The CDR3 nucleotides read TGTGCCAGCAGTTTGGGCGTAGCCTACGAGCAGTACTTC.

The V call is TRBV12-5, the J call TRBJ2-7; TRBD2 matches 8 bases. This CDR3 region has 13 residues. Germline lookup yields CDR1 LGHNT and CDR2 FRNRAP. The trim removed 8 bases at V and 4 bases at J, leaving 7 bases unmatched. The CDR3 reads CASRPGGQYEQYF. CDR3 nucleotide sequence: TGTGCTAGTAGGCCGGGAGGGCAATACGAGCAGTACTTC. The full variable domain, in which reference TRBV12-5 and TRBJ2-7 provide the parts outside the CDR3, is DARVTQTPRHKVTEMGQEVTMRCQPILGHNTVFWYRQTMMQGLELLAYFRNRAPLDDSGMPKDRFSAEMPDATLATLKIQPSEPRDSAVYFCASRPGGQYEQYFGPGTRLTVT.

This chain links TRBV7-9 with TRBJ1-2; 7 bases are a match to TRBD1. V was pared by 4 bases and J by 0 bases, with 8 bases of the junction left unmatched. Germline CDR1 reads SEHNR; CDR2 reads FQNEAQ (reference sequence). CDR3 length: 16 amino acids. CDR3: CASSSYGTVANYGYTF. The CDR3 region has the DNA TGTGCCAGCAGCTCCTATGGGACAGTAGCTAACTATGGCTACACCTTC.

The V gene is TRBV30, the J gene TRBJ2-3; no clear D. Germline V gene lookup returns CDR1 GTSNPN and CDR2 SVGIG (reference sequence). Trimming removed 3 bases at V and 0 bases at J, with 13 bases between. The CDR3 runs 15 residues. Here the CDR3 reads CAWSDGVSSTDTQYF. Written as DNA, the CDR3 is TGTGCCTGGAGCGACGGAGTATCTAGCACAGATACGCAGTATTTT.

The chain couples TRBV4-1 to TRBJ1-5; unclear D gene. Trimming removed 0 bases from V and 3 bases from J, with 9 bases in between. CDR1 is MGHRA, CDR2 YSYEKL, per germline. The CDR3 is 15 amino acids. CDR3 sequence reads: CASSQDLANNQPQHF. The CDR3 DNA sequence: TGCGCCAGCAGCCAAGATCTAGCTAACAATCAGCCCCAGCATTTT.

This clone was seen a single time. The J gene is TRBJ1-3, the V gene TRBV7-6; D perhaps matches TRBD1 (6 bases). Germline CDR1 SGHVS, CDR2 FNYEAQ. The CDR3 length is 14 residues. The germline V and J ends were trimmed by 5 bases and 1 base, with 9 bases remaining between them. The CDR3 region has the DNA TGTGCCAGCAGCCTGACAGGATCTGGAAACACCATATATTTT. Translating it yields CASSLTGSGNTIYF.

The V gene is TRBV28, the J gene TRBJ2-7; 12 bases are shared with TRBD1. This CDR3 spans 16 amino acids. Germline V gene sequence: CDR1 MDHEN, CDR2 SYDVKM. J lost 10 bases, V lost 1 base, and 11 bases had no gene match. The CDR3 nucleotides read TGTGCCAGCAGTTTATCCCCGGGACAGGGGGCGCAGGAACAGTACTTC. Amino acid sequence: CASSLSPGQGAQEQYF.

With respect to this clone: Other DNA sequences in the sample encode the same CDR3. The rearrangement uses TRBV27 and TRBJ2-7; the D gene is possibly TRBD1 (6 bases). Trimming stripped 2 bases from V and 2 bases from J, with 10 bases between. The CDR3 has 14 amino acids. Germline assignment: CDR1 MNHEY and CDR2 SMNVEV (reference sequence). CDR3 in amino acids: CASSLLDSTYEQYF. The CDR3 bases are TGTGCCAGCAGTTTACTGGACAGCACCTACGAGCAGTACTTC.

V usage is TRBV7-7 and J usage is TRBJ2-7; tentatively, D is TRBD1 (6 bases). Trimming stripped 1 base from V and 3 bases from J, with 13 bases between. This CDR3 region has 15 residues. The germline CDR1 and CDR2 sequences are SSHAT and FNYEAQ (reference sequence). The CDR3 spells CASSLERTDHYEQYF. The CDR3 nucleotides are TGTGCCAGCAGCTTAGAACGGACAGACCACTACGAGCAGTACTTC.

The rearrangement uses TRBV15 and TRBJ2-5; D is uncertain. This CDR3 has 14 amino acids. V was trimmed by 0 bases and J by 1 base, leaving 6 bases between them. Germline CDR1 and CDR2: LNHNV and YYDKDF (reference sequence). The CDR3 loop is CATSRDHSQETQYF. The CDR3 DNA reads as TGTGCCACCAGCAGAGATCACAGCCAAGAGACCCAGTACTTC. Looking up the rest from reference TRBV15 and TRBJ2-5 gives the full variable domain: DAMVIQNPRYQVTQFGKPVTLSCSQTLNHNVMYWYQQKSSQAPKLLFHYYDKDFNNEADTPDNFQSRRPNTSFCFLDIRSPGLGDTAMYLCATSRDHSQETQYFGPGTRLLVL.